This T cell receptor (beta chain) was profiled in a study of vaccination and CD4 T cells after COVID-19. Time point in this sample: late sampling 161 to 241 days after vaccination in three convalescent patients. Regarding treatment: approximately 9-day PBMC culture with coronavirus spike peptide pools or control peptides (ViraFEST assay). Remarks on this clonotype: Antigen unknown.

CDR1 is MNHEY and CDR2 is SMNVEV in the germline V gene (reference sequence). This CDR3 is built from 15 residues. The Oncomine TCR Beta short-read assay was applied to DNA of cultured CD4+ T cells. TCRdb processed the PCR reads anew with MiXCR; each CDR3 protein has one entry. Altogether roughly 23,000 distinct CDR3 sequences are present, roughly two fifths being singletons, with the ten largest covering around 27%. The source is a human donor who had recovered from COVID-19. This chain connects TRBV27 to TRBJ1-5; D perhaps matches TRBD1 (6 bases). The closer fit of TRBJ2-3 to the DNA end suggests the J call may be wrong. This specimen was CD4+ T cells from blood, cultured in vitro, taken about 7 months after SARS-CoV-2 vaccination. The CDR3 is CASSHQGRGNQPQYF. CDR3 in DNA: TGTGCCAGCAGTCATCAGGGGCGAGGCAATCAGCCCCAGTATTTT.